The clone carrying this T cell receptor (beta chain) was counted at least ten times. Its antigen remains unidentified. This sample is part of a study of response to subunit inactivated influenza vaccine. General study points: Every seasonal influenza vaccination brings in few new T cells, the authors suggested.

The CDR3 contains 15 residues. CDR1 and CDR2 (germline): MGHRA, YSYEKL. V was shortened by 0 bases and J by 1 base, with 9 bases between the two germline ends. TCRdb redid the calling of the RT-PCR reads with MiXCR, one entry per CDR3 protein. The sample has 500,000 to 550,000 distinct CDR3 sequences, roughly 8.2% seen once; the top ten hold roughly 13%. The sample consisted of PBMCs from blood, taken around 2 years after vaccination. This clonotype was sampled from a man aged 50 to 69 who received an inactivated influenza vaccine. V is TRBV4-1 and J is TRBJ1-1; D might be TRBD1 (5 bases). CDR3 loop: CASSQDPRGNTEAFF. CDR3 coding DNA: TGCGCCAGCAGCCAAGATCCTAGGGGGAACACTGAAGCTTTCTTT.